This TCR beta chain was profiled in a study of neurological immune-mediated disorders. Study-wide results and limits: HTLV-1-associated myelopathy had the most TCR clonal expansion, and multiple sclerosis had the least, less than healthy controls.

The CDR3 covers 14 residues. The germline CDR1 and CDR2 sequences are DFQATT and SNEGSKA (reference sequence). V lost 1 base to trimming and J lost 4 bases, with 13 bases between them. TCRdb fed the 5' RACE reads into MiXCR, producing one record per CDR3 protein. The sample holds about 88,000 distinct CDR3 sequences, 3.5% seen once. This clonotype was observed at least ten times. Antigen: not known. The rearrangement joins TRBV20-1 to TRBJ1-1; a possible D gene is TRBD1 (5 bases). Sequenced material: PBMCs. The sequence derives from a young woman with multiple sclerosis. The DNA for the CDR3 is TGCAGTGCTAGAGGGGCAGGGCCGGCCACTGAAGCTTTCTTT. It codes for CSARGAGPATEAFF.